The entry that follows covers one TCR beta chain sequence. This record comes from a study of blood T cell repertoires in COVID-19. Trimming cost V 5 bases and J 4 bases, with 14 bases left between them. There are 15 residues in the CDR3. Germline V gene sequence: CDR1 LNHDA, CDR2 SQIVND (reference sequence). The repertoire was sequenced with immunoSEQ multiplex PCR; TCRdb's copy has only in-frame clones and lacks some. In the table there are fewer than 70,000 clones, roughly nine tenths of which are singletons. The material sequenced was peripheral blood. The chain is built from TRBV19 and TRBJ1-4; D perhaps matches TRBD1 (5 bases). The TCR originated in a woman between 65 and 79 years old with active COVID-19. The CDR3 nucleotides read TGTGCCAGTAGTGGGCCGCGGGGCGGTAATGAAAAACTGTTTTTT. It encodes CASSGPRGGNEKLFF.